One T cell receptor (beta chain) is described in this entry. The data belong to a study of technical replicates of blood from a few donors. Looked up from germline, CDR1 is SGHVS and CDR2 is FNYEAQ. Trimming pared 3 bases from V and 4 bases from J, leaving 11 bases between. The CDR3 length is 14 residues. Sequenced by immunoSEQ multiplex PCR; TCRdb stores in-frame clones only, minus some. The sample consists of approximately 69,000 clones, approximately 88% of them appearing once. The clonotype originates from a human donor in good health. Some clones in this sample may be carry-over from other donors' samples. The sequenced material came from PBMCs. This chain uses TRBV7-6 with TRBJ2-3; perhaps TRBD2 as D (5 bases). CDR3 protein: CASSLYVGADTQYF. The CDR3 DNA reads TGTGCCAGCAGCTTGTATGTGGGAGCAGATACGCAGTATTTT.